The T cell receptor beta chain described here comes from a study of T cell responses to AZD1222 COVID-19 vaccine. Study findings and constraints: Donor demographics were predominantly white British with a female majority; clonal diversity may be underestimated.

As to this clone: Its specificity is unknown.

Repertoires were generated with immunoSEQ multiplex PCR, while TCRdb's copy carries only in-frame clones and drops some. The table has about 48,000 clones, about 88% seen once. The CDR3 totals 13 residues. J lost 4 bases, V lost 11 bases, and 10 bases had no gene match. The germline CDR1 and CDR2 sequences are MNHEY and SVGAGI. V is TRBV6-5 and J is TRBJ2-7; TRBD2 aligns across 8 bases. The source was peripheral blood, collected 28 days after the second AZD1222 dose. The TCR comes from an adult who received the AZD1222 COVID-19 vaccine. CDR3 coding DNA: TGTGCCGCGGCCCGGACGGGAGGGTACGAGCAGTACTTC. Protein sequence: CAAARTGGYEQYF.